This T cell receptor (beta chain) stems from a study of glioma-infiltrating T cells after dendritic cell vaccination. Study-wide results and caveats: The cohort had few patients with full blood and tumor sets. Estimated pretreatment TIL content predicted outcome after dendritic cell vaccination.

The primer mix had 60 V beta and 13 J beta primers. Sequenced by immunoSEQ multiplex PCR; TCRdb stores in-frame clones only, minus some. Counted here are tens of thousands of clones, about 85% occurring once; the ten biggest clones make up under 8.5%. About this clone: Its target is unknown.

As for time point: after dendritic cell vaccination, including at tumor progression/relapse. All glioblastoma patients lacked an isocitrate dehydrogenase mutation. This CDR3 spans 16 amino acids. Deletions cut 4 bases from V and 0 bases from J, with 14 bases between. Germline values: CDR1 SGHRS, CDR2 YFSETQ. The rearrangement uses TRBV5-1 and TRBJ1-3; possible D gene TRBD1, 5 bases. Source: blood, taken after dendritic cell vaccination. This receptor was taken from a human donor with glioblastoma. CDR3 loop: CASSPDTARSGNTIYF. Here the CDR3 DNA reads TGCGCCAGCAGCCCGGACACCGCCCGCTCTGGAAACACCATATATTTT.